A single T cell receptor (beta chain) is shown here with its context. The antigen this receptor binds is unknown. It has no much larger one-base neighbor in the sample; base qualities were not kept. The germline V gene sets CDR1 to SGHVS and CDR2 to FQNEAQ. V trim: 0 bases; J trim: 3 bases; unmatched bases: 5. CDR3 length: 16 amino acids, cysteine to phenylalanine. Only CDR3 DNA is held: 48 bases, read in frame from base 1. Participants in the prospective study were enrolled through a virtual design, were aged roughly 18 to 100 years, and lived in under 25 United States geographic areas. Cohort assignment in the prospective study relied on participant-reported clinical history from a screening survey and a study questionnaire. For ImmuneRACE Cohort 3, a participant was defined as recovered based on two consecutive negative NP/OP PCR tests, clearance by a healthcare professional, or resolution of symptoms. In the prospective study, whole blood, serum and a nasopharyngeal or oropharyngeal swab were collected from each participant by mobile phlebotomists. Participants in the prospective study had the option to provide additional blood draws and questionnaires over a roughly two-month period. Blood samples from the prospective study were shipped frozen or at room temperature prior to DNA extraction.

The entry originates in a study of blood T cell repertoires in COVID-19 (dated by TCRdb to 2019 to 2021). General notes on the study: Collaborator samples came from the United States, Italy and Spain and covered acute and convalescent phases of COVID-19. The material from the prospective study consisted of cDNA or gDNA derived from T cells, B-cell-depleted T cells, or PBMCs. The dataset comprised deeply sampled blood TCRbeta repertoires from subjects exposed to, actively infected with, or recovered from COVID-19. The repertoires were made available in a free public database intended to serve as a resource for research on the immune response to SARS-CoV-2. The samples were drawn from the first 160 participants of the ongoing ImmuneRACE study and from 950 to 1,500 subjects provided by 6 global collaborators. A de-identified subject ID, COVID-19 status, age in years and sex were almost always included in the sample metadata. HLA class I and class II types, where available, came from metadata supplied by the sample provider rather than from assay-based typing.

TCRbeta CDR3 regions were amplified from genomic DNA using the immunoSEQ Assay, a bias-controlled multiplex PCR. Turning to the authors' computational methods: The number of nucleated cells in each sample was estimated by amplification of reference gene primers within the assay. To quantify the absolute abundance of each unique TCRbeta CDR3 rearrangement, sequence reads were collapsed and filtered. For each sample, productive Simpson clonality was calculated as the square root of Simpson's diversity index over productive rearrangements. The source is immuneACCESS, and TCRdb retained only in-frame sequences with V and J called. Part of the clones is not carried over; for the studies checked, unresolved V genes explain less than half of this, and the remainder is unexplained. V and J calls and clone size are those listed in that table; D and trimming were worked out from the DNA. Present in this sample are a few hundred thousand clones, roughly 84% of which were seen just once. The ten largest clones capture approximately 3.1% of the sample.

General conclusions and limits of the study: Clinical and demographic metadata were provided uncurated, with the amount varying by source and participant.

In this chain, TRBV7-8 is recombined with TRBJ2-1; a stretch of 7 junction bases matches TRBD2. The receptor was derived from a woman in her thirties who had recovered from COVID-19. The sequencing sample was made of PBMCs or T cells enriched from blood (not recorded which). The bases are TGTGCCAGCAGCTTAGCCCCAGCGGGGTACTACAATGAGCAGTTCTTC. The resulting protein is CASSLAPAGYYNEQFF.